The sequence of this TCR beta chain was determined in a study of OX40 agonist ivuxolimab in advanced cancers. Study information: With a range of about 23 to 90, age averaged approximately 64 years, and around 83% were male. Checkpoint inhibitors had been given previously to around 38% of patients.

General study findings and limits: Normalized T-cell clonal expansion was also low in a subset of nonresponders. Relative to CD4+, CD8+ T cells held more expanded clones on average.

As regards this clone: What it recognizes is unknown.

Looked up from germline, CDR1 is KGHSH and CDR2 is LQKENI. The V and J ends lost 7 bases and 4 bases, in that order; junction bases with no gene match: 7. The CDR3 is made up of 15 amino acids. TCRdb's copy holds only in-frame clones and misses some; the assay was immunoSEQ multiplex PCR. The table has 23,000 or so clones, approximately 84% seen once. The source material was CD4+ or CD8+ T cells sorted from blood, sampled in a trial of the OX40 agonist ivuxolimab. The chain recombines TRBV18 with TRBJ1-6; 7 nucleotides line up with TRBD1. This sequence was found in an adult with an advanced solid tumor such as melanoma, head and neck, liver or kidney cancer. In DNA, the CDR3 is TGTGCCAGCTATAACCGGGACAGTTATAATTCACCCCTCCACTTT. It encodes CASYNRDSYNSPLHF.